The 17 T cell receptor beta chains below all came from one sample that was sequenced in a study of shared clonotypes between healthy human individuals (dated by TCRdb to the early 2020s). Library prep was done by the immunoSEQ multiplex PCR assay. The clones in this table, taken by TCRdb from immuneACCESS, are in-frame only. Not every clone is retained; where verified, under half of the shortfall comes from an unresolved V gene, and the cause of the rest is unknown. This sample gives over a million clones in total; roughly 74% of them show up just once. Around 0.61% of the sample is in the top ten clones. Material: memory CD4+ T cells from PBMCs. The label giving this sample's cell subset or site can be read as: CD45RA-negative fraction. These receptors all come from a young man in good health. Some clones in this sample may be carry-over from other donors' samples.

The chain carries TRBV30 and TRBJ1-1; 10 nucleotides line up with TRBD1. CDR1 is GTSNPN and CDR2 is SVGIG in the germline V gene (reference sequence). There are 13 residues in the CDR3. Trimming removed 1 base from V and 8 bases from J; junction bases left unmatched: 4. The CDR3 DNA is TGTGCCTGGAGTGGGGGGACAGGGGAAGAAGCTTTCTTT. It yields the protein CAWSGGTGEEAFF.

This clone was detected only a few times. The V and J genes are TRBV19 and TRBJ2-7; 8 nucleotides match TRBD1. Germline V gives CDR1 LNHDA, CDR2 SQIVND (reference sequence). CDR3 length: 13 residues. The V gene end was trimmed by 4 bases and the J gene end by 6 bases; junction bases not matched to a gene: 5. CDR3 sequence (DNA): TGTGCCAGTAGTACCCGGACAGGGTTCGAGCAGTACTTC. It encodes CASSTRTGFEQYF.

The J gene is TRBJ1-1, the V gene TRBV2; D possibly corresponds to TRBD1 (5 bases). Germline V gene data show CDR1 as SNHLY and CDR2 as FYNNEI. V was clipped by 5 bases and J by 6 bases, with 19 bases between them. The CDR3 runs to 15 residues. CDR3 sequence reads: CASSPNGGIGAEAFF. Here the CDR3 DNA reads TGTGCCAGCAGTCCCAATGGGGGGATTGGCGCTGAAGCTTTCTTT.

The chain is built from TRBV7-2 and TRBJ1-4, with D possibly matching TRBD1 (6 bases). The CDR3 length is 16 residues. V lost 1 base and J 8 bases, leaving 17 bases between the germline ends. Per germline, CDR1 SGHTA and CDR2 FQGNSA. The CDR3 DNA reads as TGTGCCAGCAGCTTAGTTAACAGGGAATTCGCAGAAAAACTGTTTTTT. This sequence encodes CASSLVNREFAEKLFF.

Note on this clone: The junction differs from germline at one of its ends, possibly a read error. V is TRBV20-1 and J is TRBJ1-1; D is unresolved. Germline CDR1 reads DFQATT; CDR2 reads SNEGSKA (reference sequence). This CDR3 is built from 11 residues. The CDR3 spells CSANGNTEAFF. CDR3 DNA sequence: TGCAGTGCTAACGGGAACACTGAAGCCTTCTTT.

The CDR3 loop is CASSLEPQPIYEQYF. The CDR3 DNA sequence: TGTGCCAGCAGCTTAGAGCCCCAGCCAATCTACGAGCAGTACTTC. This chain links TRBV7-3 with TRBJ2-7; D not certain. Germline V gives CDR1 SGHTA, CDR2 FQGTGA. The CDR3 extends over 15 amino acids. Trimming shortened V by 2 bases and J by 3 bases, and 14 bases separated the two germline ends.

The chain has TRBV18 and TRBJ2-5; tentatively, D is TRBD1 (6 bases). The CDR3 has 15 residues. The ends were cut back, 3 bases at V and 5 bases at J, with 16 bases in the middle. The germline gives CDR1 KGHSH, CDR2 LQKENI. CDR3 DNA sequence: TGTGCCAGCTCACCTCTTGCGGGCGACAGGGAGACCCAGTACTTC. Protein: CASSPLAGDRETQYF.

The chain recombines TRBV30 with TRBJ2-1; TRBD1 or TRBD2 may be the D gene (6 bases each). Germline-derived CDR1 and CDR2 are GTSNPN and SVGIG (reference sequence). Between the trimmed V and J ends, which lost 0 bases and 6 bases, there was a span of 12 bases. This CDR3 spans 14 amino acids. The DNA for the CDR3 is TGTGCCTGGAGTGTAGGGGGGACGGGCAATGAGCAGTTCTTC. Translating it yields CAWSVGGTGNEQFF.

The chain joins TRBV28 to TRBJ1-2; no clear D. The CDR3 is made up of 13 amino acids. The V gene's germline CDR1 is MDHEN and CDR2 SYDVKM. V lost 2 bases to trimming and J lost 2 bases, with 6 bases between them. This CDR3 is CASSLVTNYGYTF. CDR3 nucleotides: TGTGCCAGCAGTTTAGTTACCAACTATGGCTACACCTTC.

To note about this clone: Within the sample, other DNA sequences also encode this same CDR3. The chain carries TRBV28 and TRBJ1-1, with D possibly TRBD1 on 6 matching bases. CDR1 MDHEN and CDR2 SYDVKM come from the germline V gene. CDR3 length: 14 amino acids. V was shortened by 4 bases and J by 1 base, with 10 bases between the two germline ends. Here the CDR3 DNA reads TGTGCCAGCAGTTCGGCACAGGGGAACACTGAAGCTTTCTTT. It encodes CASSSAQGNTEAFF.

The rearrangement links TRBV6-5 to TRBJ1-2; 7 bases map to TRBD1. J was trimmed by 3 bases and V by 5 bases; bases with no gene match: 6. CDR3 length equals 14 residues. Germline CDR1 is MNHEY and CDR2 is SVGAGI. CDR3 sequence (DNA): TGTGCCAGCAGTACCCGGGACAGCGACTATGGCTACACCTTC. Residues: CASSTRDSDYGYTF.

V is TRBV6-1 and J is TRBJ1-4, with unresolved D. This CDR3 has 11 amino acids. Looked up from germline, CDR1 is MNHNS and CDR2 is SASEGT. Trimming shortened V by 8 bases and J by 6 bases, and 7 bases separated the two germline ends. Here the CDR3 DNA reads TGTGCCAGCGTATCGTATGAAAAACTGTTTTTT. Amino acid sequence: CASVSYEKLFF.

The genes are TRBV18 and TRBJ2-1; 7 bases are shared with TRBD1. The V gene end was trimmed by 0 bases and the J gene end by 2 bases; junction bases not matched to a gene: 4. CDR1 KGHSH and CDR2 LQKENI come from the germline V gene. This CDR3 has 16 residues. This chain's CDR3 is CASSPPGTATYNEQFF. CDR3 coding DNA: TGTGCCAGCTCACCACCGGGGACAGCAACCTACAATGAGCAGTTCTTC.

The genes are TRBV4-1 and TRBJ2-7; 8 bases map to TRBD2. Germline CDR1 and CDR2: MGHRA and YSYEKL. The CDR3 totals 14 residues. The ends lost 5 bases at V and 2 bases at J; junction bases unmatched: 5. CDR3 DNA sequence: TGCGCCAGCAGCAGCACTAGCGGTACCTACGAGCAGTACTTC. Translated: CASSSTSGTYEQYF.

The chain is built from TRBV5-1 and TRBJ2-7; TRBD1 aligns across 8 bases. The CDR3 is 15 amino acids. V lost 2 bases and J lost 2; bases outside the gene matches: 6. The germline CDR1 and CDR2 sequences are SGHRS and YFSETQ. CDR3 sequence: CASSFAPGQAYEQYF. CDR3 sequence (DNA): TGCGCCAGCAGCTTTGCCCCGGGACAGGCCTACGAGCAGTACTTC.

The rearrangement links TRBV12-5 to TRBJ2-2; 10 nucleotides line up with TRBD2. The CDR3 consists of 14 residues. Germline V CDR1 and CDR2: LGHNT, FRNRAP. J was trimmed by 5 bases and V by 10 bases; bases with no gene match: 7. CDR3 protein: CATLAGVGTGELFF. CDR3 coding DNA: TGTGCTACCCTAGCGGGAGTCGGAACCGGGGAGCTGTTTTTT.

In regard to this clone: This sample includes further DNA sequences coding for the same CDR3. This rearrangement joins TRBV5-4 to TRBJ2-3; TRBD2 matches at 10 bases. V was pared by 0 bases and J by 5 bases, with 0 bases of the junction left unmatched. The germline gives CDR1 SGHNT, CDR2 YYREEE (reference sequence). This CDR3 comprises 14 residues. The CDR3: CASSLGLAGDTQYF. In DNA, the CDR3 is TGTGCCAGCAGCTTGGGACTAGCGGGAGATACGCAGTATTTT.